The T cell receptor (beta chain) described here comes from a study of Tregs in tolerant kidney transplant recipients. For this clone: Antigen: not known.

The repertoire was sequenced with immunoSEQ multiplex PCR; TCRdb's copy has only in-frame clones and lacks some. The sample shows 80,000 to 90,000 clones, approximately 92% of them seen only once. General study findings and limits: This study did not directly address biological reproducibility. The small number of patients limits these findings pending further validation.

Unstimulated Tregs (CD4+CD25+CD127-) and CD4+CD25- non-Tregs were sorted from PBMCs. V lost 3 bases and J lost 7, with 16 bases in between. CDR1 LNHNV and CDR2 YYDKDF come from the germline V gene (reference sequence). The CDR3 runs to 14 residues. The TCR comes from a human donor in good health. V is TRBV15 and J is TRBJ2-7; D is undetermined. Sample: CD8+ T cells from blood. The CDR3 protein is CATSSSVNEAEQYF. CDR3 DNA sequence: TGTGCCACCAGCAGTTCCGTGAATGAGGCGGAGCAGTACTTC.